This T cell receptor beta chain was obtained from a study of shared clonotypes between healthy human individuals. The data were produced by immunoSEQ multiplex PCR, yet TCRdb's version contains in-frame clones alone and is incomplete. This table holds some 980,000 clones, approximately 76% found once. Overall study findings and caveats: Four donors shared 5% to 5.5% of their naive CD4 clonotypes.

All donors qualified as healthy HIV-negative adults and had experienced no recent acute infections or vaccinations. This clone has only a few counts. Antigen unknown. This CDR3 region has 18 residues. The ends lost 4 bases at V and 10 bases at J; junction bases unmatched: 20. Germline assignment: CDR1 SGHNT and CDR2 YYREEE (reference sequence). This receptor was identified in a man between 18 and 35 years old in good health. The chain joins TRBV5-4 to TRBJ2-1; 10 bases match TRBD2. The source material was memory CD4+ T cells sorted from blood. Subset denoted: CD45RA-negative fraction. This CDR3 is CASSADPSGGNSVREQFF. CDR3 bases: TGTGCCAGCAGCGCAGATCCTAGCGGGGGAAACTCCGTTAGGGAGCAGTTCTTC.